The 3 T cell receptor beta chains below were found in one sample sequenced in a study of T-cell reconstitution after alpha-beta-depleted transplantation in children. It was with unique molecular identifiers that the TCRbeta library was prepared. One entry per CDR3 protein results from TCRdb running MiXCR on the PCR reads. The top ten clones hold 25% to 30% of a sample with about 440,000 distinct CDR3 sequences, over 40% of them seen once. The specimen was PBMCs, collected before TCRalphabeta/CD19-depleted stem cell transplant. The receptors derive from a girl aged 2-10 years with aplastic anemia, due to receive a stem cell transplant.

The chain couples TRBV3-1 to TRBJ2-3; TRBD2 agrees at 10 bases. J was trimmed by 1 base and V by 5 bases; bases with no gene match: 3. The CDR3 is 15 residues long. Germline values: CDR1 LGHDT, CDR2 YNNKEL (reference sequence). In DNA form, the CDR3 reads TGTGCCAGCAGCGACAGCGGGAGGGGCACAGATACGCAGTATTTT. It codes for CASSDSGRGTDTQYF.

This chain joins TRBV6-5 and TRBJ1-5; 8 bases align to TRBD1. Germline V gene data show CDR1 as MNHEY and CDR2 as SVGAGI. After removal of 10 bases from V and 5 bases from J, the junction contained 10 bases not matched to a gene. The CDR3 extends over 14 amino acids. The CDR3 protein is CATWGAGQDQPQHF. The CDR3 nucleotides are TGTGCCACCTGGGGAGCGGGACAGGATCAGCCCCAGCATTTT.

V gene TRBV6-1 combines with J gene TRBJ2-3; 8 bases map to TRBD2. V was pared by 5 bases and J by 3 bases, with 10 bases of the junction left unmatched. The CDR3 runs to 16 residues. Per germline, CDR1 MNHNS and CDR2 SASEGT. In DNA, the CDR3 is TGTGCCAGCAGTCCCCAAAGCGGGAGAGCGACAGATACGCAGTATTTT. Translating gives CASSPQSGRATDTQYF.